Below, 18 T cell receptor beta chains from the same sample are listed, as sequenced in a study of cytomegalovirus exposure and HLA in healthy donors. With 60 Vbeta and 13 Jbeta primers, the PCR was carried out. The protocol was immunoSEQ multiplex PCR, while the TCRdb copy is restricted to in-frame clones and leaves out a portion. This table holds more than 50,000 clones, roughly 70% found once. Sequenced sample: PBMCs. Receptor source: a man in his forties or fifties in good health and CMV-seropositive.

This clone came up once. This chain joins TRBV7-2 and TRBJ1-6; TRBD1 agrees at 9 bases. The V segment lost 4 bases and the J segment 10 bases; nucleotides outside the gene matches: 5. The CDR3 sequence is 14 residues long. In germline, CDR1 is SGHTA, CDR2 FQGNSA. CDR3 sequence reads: CASSSDRGGSPLHF. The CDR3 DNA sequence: TGTGCCAGCAGCTCGGACAGGGGAGGGTCACCCCTCCACTTT.

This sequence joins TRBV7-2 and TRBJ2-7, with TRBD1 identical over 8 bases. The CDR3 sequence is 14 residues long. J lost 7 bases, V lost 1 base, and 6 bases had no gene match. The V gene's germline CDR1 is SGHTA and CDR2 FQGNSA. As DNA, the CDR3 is TGTGCCAGCAGCTTAGTACAGGGGGTTTGGGAGCAGTACTTC. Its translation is CASSLVQGVWEQYF.

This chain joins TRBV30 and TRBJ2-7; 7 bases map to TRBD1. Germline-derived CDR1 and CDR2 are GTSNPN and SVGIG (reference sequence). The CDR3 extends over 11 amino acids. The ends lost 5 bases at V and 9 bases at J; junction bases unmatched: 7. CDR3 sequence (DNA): TGTGCCTGGTCGACAGGGCCTACGCAGTACTTC. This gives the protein CAWSTGPTQYF.

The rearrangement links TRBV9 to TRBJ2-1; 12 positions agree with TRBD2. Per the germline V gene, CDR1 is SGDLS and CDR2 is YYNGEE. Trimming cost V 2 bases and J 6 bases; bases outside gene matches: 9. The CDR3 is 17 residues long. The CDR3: CASSVLAGGGVGNEQFF. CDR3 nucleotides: TGTGCCAGCAGCGTGCTAGCGGGGGGGGGTGTTGGCAATGAGCAGTTCTTC.

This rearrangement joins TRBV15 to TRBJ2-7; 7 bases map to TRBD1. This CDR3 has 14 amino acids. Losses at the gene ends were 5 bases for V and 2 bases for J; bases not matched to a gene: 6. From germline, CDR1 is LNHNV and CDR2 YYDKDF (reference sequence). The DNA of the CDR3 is TGTGCCACCAGCCGCCGGGACAGTGCCTACGAGCAGTACTTC. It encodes CATSRRDSAYEQYF.

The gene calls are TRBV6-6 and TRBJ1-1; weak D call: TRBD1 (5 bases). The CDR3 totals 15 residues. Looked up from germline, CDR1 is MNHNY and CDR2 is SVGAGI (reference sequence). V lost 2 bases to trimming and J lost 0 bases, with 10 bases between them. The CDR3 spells CASSYTGGMNTEAFF. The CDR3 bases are TGTGCCAGCAGTTACACAGGCGGGATGAACACTGAAGCTTTCTTT.

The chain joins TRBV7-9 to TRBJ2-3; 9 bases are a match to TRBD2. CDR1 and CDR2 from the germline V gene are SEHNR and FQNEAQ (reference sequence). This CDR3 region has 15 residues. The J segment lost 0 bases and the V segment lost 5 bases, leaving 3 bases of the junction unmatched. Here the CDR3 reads CASSPSGASTDTQYF. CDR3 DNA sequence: TGTGCCAGCAGCCCTAGCGGGGCTAGCACAGATACGCAGTATTTT.

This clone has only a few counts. CDR3 protein: CASSWDRGDYGYTF. The CDR3 DNA sequence: TGTGCCAGCAGCTGGGACAGGGGTGACTATGGCTACACCTTC. The J gene is TRBJ1-2, the V gene TRBV7-8; the match to TRBD1 covers 10 bases. Unmatched junction bases numbered 2, after V lost 4 bases and J lost 3 bases. The CDR3 contains 14 residues. CDR1 and CDR2 (germline): SGHVS, FQNEAQ. Supplemented by reference TRBV7-8 and TRBJ1-2, the full variable domain reads GAGVSQSPRYKVAKRGQDVALRCDPISGHVSLFWYQQALGQGPEFLTYFQNEAQLDKSGLPSDRFFAERPEGSVSTLKIQRTQQEDSAVYLCASSWDRGDYGYTFGSGTRLTVV.

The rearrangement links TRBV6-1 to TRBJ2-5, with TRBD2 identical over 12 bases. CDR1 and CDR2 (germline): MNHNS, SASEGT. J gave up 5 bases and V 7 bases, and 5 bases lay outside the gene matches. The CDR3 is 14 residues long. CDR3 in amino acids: CASKVTSGGETQYF. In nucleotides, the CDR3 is TGTGCCAGCAAAGTGACTAGCGGGGGTGAGACCCAGTACTTC.

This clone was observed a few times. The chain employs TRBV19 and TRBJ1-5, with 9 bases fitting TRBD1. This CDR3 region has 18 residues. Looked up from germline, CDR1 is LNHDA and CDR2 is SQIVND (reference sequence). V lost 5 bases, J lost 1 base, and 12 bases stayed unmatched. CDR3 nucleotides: TGTGCCAGTAGTCCCGGGACAGGGCTTTTGGGAAGCAATCAGCCCCAGCATTTT. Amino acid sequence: CASSPGTGLLGSNQPQHF.

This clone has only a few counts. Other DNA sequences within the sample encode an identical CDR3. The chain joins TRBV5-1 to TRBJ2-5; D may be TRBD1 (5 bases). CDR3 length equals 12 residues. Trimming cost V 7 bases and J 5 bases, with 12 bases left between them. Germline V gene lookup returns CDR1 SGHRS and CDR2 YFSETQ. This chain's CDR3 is CASSLRQETQYF. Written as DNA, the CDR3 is TGCGCCAGCTCCCTGCGACAGGAGACCCAGTACTTC.

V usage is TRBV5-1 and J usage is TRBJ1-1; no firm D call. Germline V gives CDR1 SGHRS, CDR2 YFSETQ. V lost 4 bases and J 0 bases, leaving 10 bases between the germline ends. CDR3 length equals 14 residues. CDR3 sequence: CASSAREMNTEAFF. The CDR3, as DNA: TGCGCCAGCAGCGCGCGGGAGATGAACACTGAAGCTTTCTTT.

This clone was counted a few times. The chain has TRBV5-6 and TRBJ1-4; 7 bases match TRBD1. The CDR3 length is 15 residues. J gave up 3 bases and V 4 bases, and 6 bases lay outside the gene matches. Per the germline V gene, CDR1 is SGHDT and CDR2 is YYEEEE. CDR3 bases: TGTGCCAGCAGCGAACGGGGGACAGCTAATGAAAAACTGTTTTTT. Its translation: CASSERGTANEKLFF. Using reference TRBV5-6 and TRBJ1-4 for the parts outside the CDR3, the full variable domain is DAGVTQSPTHLIKTRGQQVTLRCSPKSGHDTVSWYQQALGQGPQFIFQYYEEEERQRGNFPDRFSGHQFPNYSSELNVNALLLGDSALYLCASSERGTANEKLFFGSGTQLSVL.

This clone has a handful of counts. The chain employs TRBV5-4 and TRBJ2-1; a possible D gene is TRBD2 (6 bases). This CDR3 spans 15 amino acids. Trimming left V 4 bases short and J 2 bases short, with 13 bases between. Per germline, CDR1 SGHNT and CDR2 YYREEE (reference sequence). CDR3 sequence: CASSLSGHPYNEQFF. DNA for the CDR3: TGTGCCAGCAGCCTAAGCGGGCACCCCTACAATGAGCAGTTCTTC.

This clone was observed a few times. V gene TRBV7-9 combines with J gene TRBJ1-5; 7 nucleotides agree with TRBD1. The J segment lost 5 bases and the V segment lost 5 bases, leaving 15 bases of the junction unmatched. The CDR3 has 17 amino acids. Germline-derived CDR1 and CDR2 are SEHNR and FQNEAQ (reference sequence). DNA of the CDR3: TGTGCCAGCAGCATCTGGCAGGGGGACGACAGGGATCAGCCCCAGCATTTT. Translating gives CASSIWQGDDRDQPQHF.

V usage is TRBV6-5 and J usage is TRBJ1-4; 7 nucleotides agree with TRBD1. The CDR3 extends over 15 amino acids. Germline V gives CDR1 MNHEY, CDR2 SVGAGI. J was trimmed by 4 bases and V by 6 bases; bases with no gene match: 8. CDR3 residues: CASSSGQVFNEKLFF. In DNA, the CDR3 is TGTGCCAGCAGCTCCGGACAGGTGTTTAATGAAAAACTGTTTTTT.

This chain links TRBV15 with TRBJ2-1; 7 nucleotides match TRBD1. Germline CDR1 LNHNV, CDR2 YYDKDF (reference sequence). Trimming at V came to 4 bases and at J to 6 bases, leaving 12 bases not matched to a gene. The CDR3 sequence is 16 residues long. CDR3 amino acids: CATSTPRRQGGNEQFF. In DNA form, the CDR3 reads TGTGCCACCAGCACCCCCCGAAGACAGGGTGGCAATGAGCAGTTCTTC.

This chain's CDR3 is CASSYGERGNTEAFF. In DNA, the CDR3 is TGTGCCAGCAGTTACGGAGAAAGGGGGAACACTGAAGCTTTCTTT. This sequence joins TRBV6-5 and TRBJ1-1, with a weak D call TRBD1 (5 bases). V was shortened by 2 bases and J by 1 base, with 11 bases between the two germline ends. Germline lookup yields CDR1 MNHEY and CDR2 SVGAGI. The CDR3 length is 15 residues.